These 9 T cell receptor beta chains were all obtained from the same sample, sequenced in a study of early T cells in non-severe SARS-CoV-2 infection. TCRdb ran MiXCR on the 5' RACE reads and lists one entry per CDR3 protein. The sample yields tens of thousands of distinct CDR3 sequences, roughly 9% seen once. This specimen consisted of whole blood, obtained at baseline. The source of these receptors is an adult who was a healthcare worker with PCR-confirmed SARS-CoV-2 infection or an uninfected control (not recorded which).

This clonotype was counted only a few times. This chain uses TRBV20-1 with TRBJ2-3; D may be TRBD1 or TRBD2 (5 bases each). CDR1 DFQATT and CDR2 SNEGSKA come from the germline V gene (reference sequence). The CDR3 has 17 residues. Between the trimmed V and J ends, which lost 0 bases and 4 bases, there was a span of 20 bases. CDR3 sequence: CSARDYERGDPSDTQYF. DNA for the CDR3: TGCAGTGCTAGAGATTATGAGAGAGGGGATCCGTCAGATACGCAGTATTTT.

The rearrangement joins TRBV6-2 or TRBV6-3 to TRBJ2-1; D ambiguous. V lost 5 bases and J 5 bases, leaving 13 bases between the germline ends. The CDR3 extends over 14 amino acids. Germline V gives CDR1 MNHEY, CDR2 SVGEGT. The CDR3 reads CASSNRKEHNEQFF. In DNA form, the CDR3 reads TGTGCCAGCAGTAACCGGAAGGAGCACAATGAGCAGTTCTTC.

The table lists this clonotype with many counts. The chain's CDR3 is CASSPTDQPQHF. Here the CDR3 DNA reads TGTGCCAGCTCACCAACAGATCAGCCCCAGCATTTT. V gene TRBV18 combines with J gene TRBJ1-5; D is unclear. The CDR3 runs to 12 residues. The V gene lost 2 bases and the J gene lost 5 bases, with 4 bases spanning the gap. Germline V CDR1 and CDR2: KGHSH, LQKENI. The variable domain in full, with the rest retrieved from reference TRBV18 and TRBJ1-5, is NAGVMQNPRHLVRRRGQEARLRCSPMKGHSHVYWYRQLPEEGLKFMVYLQKENIIDESGMPKERFSAEFPKEGPSILRIQQVVRGDSAAYFCASSPTDQPQHFGDGTRLSIL.

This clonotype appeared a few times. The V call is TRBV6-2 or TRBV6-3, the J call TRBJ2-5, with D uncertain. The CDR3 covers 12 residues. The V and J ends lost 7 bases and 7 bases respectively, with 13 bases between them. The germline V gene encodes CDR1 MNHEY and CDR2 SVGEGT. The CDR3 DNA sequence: TGTGCCAGCACCCCCAATATAGGGACCCAGTACTTC. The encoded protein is CASTPNIGTQYF.

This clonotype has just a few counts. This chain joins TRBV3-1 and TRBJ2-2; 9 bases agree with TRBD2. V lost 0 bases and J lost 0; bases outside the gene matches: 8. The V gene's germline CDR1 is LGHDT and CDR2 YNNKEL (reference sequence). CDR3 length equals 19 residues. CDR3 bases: TGTGCCAGCAGCCAAGAGGCTCTAGCGGGGCCGGCGAACACCGGGGAGCTGTTTTTT. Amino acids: CASSQEALAGPANTGELFF.

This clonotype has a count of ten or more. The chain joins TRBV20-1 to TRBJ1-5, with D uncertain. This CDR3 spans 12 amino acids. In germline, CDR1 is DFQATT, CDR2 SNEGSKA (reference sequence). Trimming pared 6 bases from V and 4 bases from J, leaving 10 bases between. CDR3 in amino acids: CSANTGNQPQHF. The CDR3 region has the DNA TGCAGTGCAAACACCGGGAATCAGCCCCAGCATTTT.

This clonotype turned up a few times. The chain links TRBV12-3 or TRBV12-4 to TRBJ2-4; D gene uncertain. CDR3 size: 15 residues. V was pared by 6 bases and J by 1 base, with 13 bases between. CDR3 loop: CASRDEDGAKNIQYF. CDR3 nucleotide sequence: TGTGCCAGCAGGGATGAGGACGGGGCCAAAAACATTCAGTACTTC.

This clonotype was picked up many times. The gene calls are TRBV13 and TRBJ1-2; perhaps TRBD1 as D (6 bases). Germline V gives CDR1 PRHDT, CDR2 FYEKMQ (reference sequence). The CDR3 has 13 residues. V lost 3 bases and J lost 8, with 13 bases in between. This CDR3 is CASSFGTTGGYTF. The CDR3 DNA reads TGTGCCAGCAGCTTTGGGACAACAGGAGGCTACACCTTC.

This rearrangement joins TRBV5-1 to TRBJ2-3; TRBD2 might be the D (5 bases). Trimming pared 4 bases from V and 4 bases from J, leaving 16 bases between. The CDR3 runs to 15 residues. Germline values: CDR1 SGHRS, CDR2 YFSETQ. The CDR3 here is CASSPLREAPDTQYF. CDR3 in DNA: TGCGCCAGCAGCCCGCTCCGGGAAGCCCCAGATACGCAGTATTTT.